These 23 T cell receptor beta chains originate from one sample sequenced in a study of technical replicates of blood from a handful of donors. Data came from immunoSEQ multiplex PCR; TCRdb stores just in-frame clones and leaves some out. Found here are 84,000 or so clones, roughly 94% of them singletons; the top ten hold 0.25%. Sequenced input: T cells isolated from PBMCs. Receptor source: a human donor in good health.

The genes are TRBV4-2 and TRBJ2-6, with D maybe TRBD1 (7 bases). V was pared by 8 bases and J by 3 bases, with 14 bases between. The germline V gene has CDR1 LGHNA and CDR2 YNFKEQ. The CDR3 spans 15 residues. This CDR3 reads CASGRGRNGANVLTF. The CDR3 nucleotides are TGTGCCAGCGGCAGGGGGAGGAATGGGGCCAACGTCCTGACTTTC.

The chain links TRBV30 to TRBJ1-1, with unresolved D. Trimming stripped 0 bases from V and 6 bases from J, with 14 bases between. The germline V gene has CDR1 GTSNPN and CDR2 SVGIG (reference sequence). The CDR3 consists of 14 residues. CDR3 in DNA: TGTGCCTGGAGTGTAATTACCTGGAGCGCTGAAGCTTTCTTT. Residues: CAWSVITWSAEAFF.

V is TRBV27 and J is TRBJ1-5; D not resolved. Trimming took 7 bases from V and 8 from J, leaving 3 bases between them. CDR3 size: 9 residues. The germline gives CDR1 MNHEY, CDR2 SMNVEV (reference sequence). The CDR3 DNA reads TGTGCCAGCATTAAGCCCCAGCATTTT. Amino acid sequence: CASIKPQHF.

V and J are TRBV28 and TRBJ2-7; TRBD2 matches at 12 bases. The trim removed 5 bases at V and 6 bases at J, leaving 20 bases unmatched. This CDR3 is 19 amino acids long. CDR1 MDHEN and CDR2 SYDVKM come from the germline V gene. CDR3 protein: CASSPPSLLAGGVLREQYF. In nucleotides, the CDR3 is TGTGCCAGCAGTCCTCCGTCCTTACTAGCGGGAGGAGTCTTGCGCGAGCAGTACTTC.

This rearrangement joins TRBV6-5 to TRBJ2-5, with TRBD1 matching 8 bases. Germline V CDR1 and CDR2: MNHEY, SVGAGI. The CDR3 is 14 amino acids. Unmatched junction bases numbered 8, after V lost 6 bases and J lost 5 bases. The DNA of the CDR3 is TGTGCCAGCAGAACGGGACAGGTATTGGAGACCCAGTACTTC. Residues: CASRTGQVLETQYF.

The CDR3 DNA reads TGTGCAAGTCTTACTAGCCACTGGACTGAAATCGGGTTCGAGCAGTACTTC. This encodes CASLTSHWTEIGFEQYF. This chain connects TRBV12-2 to TRBJ2-7; the D call in the table, TRBD2, was not verified against the DNA. TRBV12-2 is designated a pseudogene. The CDR3 totals 17 residues.

The chain couples TRBV5-1 to TRBJ2-1; TRBD2 agrees at 8 bases. Germline V gene data show CDR1 as SGHRS and CDR2 as YFSETQ. This CDR3 region has 18 residues. The junction had 12 bases not matched to a gene; V was cut back by 0 bases and J by 4 bases. The CDR3 nucleotides read TGCGCCAGCAGCTTGGCCATAAGAACGGCGGGGGGATACAATGAGCAGTTCTTC. Its protein product is CASSLAIRTAGGYNEQFF. The whole variable domain, remainder taken from reference TRBV5-1 and TRBJ2-1, is KAGVTQTPRYLIKTRGQQVTLSCSPISGHRSVSWYQQTPGQGLQFLFEYFSETQRNKGNFPGRFSGRQFSNSRSEMNVSTLELGDSALYLCASSLAIRTAGGYNEQFFGPGTRLTVL.

V and J are TRBV6-5 and TRBJ2-7; D perhaps matches TRBD1 (5 bases). The CDR3 sequence is 14 residues long. Germline V lookup: CDR1 MNHEY, CDR2 SVGAGI. The V end lost 2 bases, the J end lost 3 bases, and 11 bases lay between the germline ends. The CDR3 reads CASSYTAGNYEQYF. Here the CDR3 DNA reads TGTGCCAGCAGTTACACGGCAGGGAACTACGAGCAGTACTTC.

The rearrangement links TRBV6-6 to TRBJ1-1; D possibly corresponds to TRBD1 (5 bases). Trimming left V 3 bases short and J 8 bases short, with 10 bases between. Germline CDR1 MNHNY, CDR2 SVGAGI (reference sequence). The length of the CDR3 is 12 residues. CDR3 DNA: TGTGCCAGCAGTTATCTAGACAGAGAAGCTTTCTTT. Translated, it gives CASSYLDREAFF.

The rearrangement joins TRBV27 to TRBJ2-7; 9 bases are shared with TRBD2. Per the germline V gene, CDR1 is MNHEY and CDR2 is SMNVEV (reference sequence). This CDR3 spans 15 amino acids. J gave up 1 base and V 5 bases, and 6 bases lay outside the gene matches. CDR3 in DNA: TGTGCCAGCAGTCTTAGCGGGGGAATTTCCTACGAGCAGTACTTC. Amino acids: CASSLSGGISYEQYF.

This clone came up once. This chain links TRBV7-6 with TRBJ2-7, with D unresolved. CDR1 SGHVS and CDR2 FNYEAQ come from the germline V gene. The V end was cut by 5 bases, the J end by 0 bases, with 11 bases between. The CDR3 totals 14 residues. The CDR3 is CASSRGYRSYEQYF. For the CDR3, the DNA is TGTGCCAGCAGCCGCGGATACCGCTCCTACGAGCAGTACTTC.

The chain is built from TRBV10-3 and TRBJ2-7; 8 bases align to TRBD2. Trimming at V came to 4 bases and at J to 3 bases, leaving 8 bases not matched to a gene. The CDR3 spans 15 residues. CDR1 is ENHRY, CDR2 SYGVKD, per germline. The CDR3 spells CAISAPSGRSYEQYF. CDR3 nucleotides: TGTGCCATCAGTGCCCCTAGCGGGCGAAGCTACGAGCAGTACTTC.

V is TRBV5-1 and J is TRBJ2-7, with TRBD2 matching 10 bases. Germline loops: CDR1 SGHRS, CDR2 YFSETQ. The CDR3 consists of 15 residues. V shed 0 bases, J shed 2 bases, and the junction held 2 bases outside the gene matches. The CDR3 reads CASSLDLAGAYEQYF. The CDR3 DNA sequence: TGCGCCAGCAGCTTGGACCTAGCGGGAGCCTACGAGCAGTACTTC.

The chain is built from TRBV5-4 and TRBJ1-6; tentative D call: TRBD1 (5 bases). The V gene lost 1 base and the J gene lost 7 bases, with 12 bases spanning the gap. The length of the CDR3 is 15 residues. Germline CDR1 and CDR2: SGHNT and YYREEE (reference sequence). The CDR3 sequence is CASSLSPTENSPLHF. The CDR3 nucleotides are TGTGCCAGCAGCTTGTCCCCGACAGAAAATTCACCCCTCCACTTT.

The chain couples TRBV7-2 to TRBJ2-3, with D perhaps matching TRBD2 (5 bases). Trimming cost V 5 bases and J 7 bases, with 19 bases left between them. Germline assignment: CDR1 SGHTA and CDR2 FQGNSA. The CDR3 spans 15 residues. The CDR3 spells CASSGSDPVANTQYF. The CDR3 DNA sequence: TGTGCCAGCAGCGGTTCGGACCCTGTAGCGAATACGCAGTATTTT.

Only a few counts were recorded for this clone. The chain joins TRBV11-2 to TRBJ1-5; no clear D. The CDR3 is 12 amino acids. With 5 bases removed from V and 4 bases from J, the gap between germline ends came to 6 bases. CDR1 is SGHAT and CDR2 is FQNNGV in the germline V gene. Written as DNA, the CDR3 is TGTGCCAGCAGCCGGGTGAATCAGCCCCAGCATTTT. It specifies CASSRVNQPQHF.

The V call is TRBV7-6, the J call TRBJ2-7, with D maybe TRBD1 (6 bases). The germline V gene encodes CDR1 SGHVS and CDR2 FNYEAQ. The CDR3 runs to 13 residues. V lost 7 bases and J lost 1, with 11 bases in between. This chain's CDR3 is CASTADSSYEQYF. The CDR3 DNA sequence: TGTGCCAGCACCGCGGACAGTTCCTACGAGCAGTACTTC.

The rearrangement uses TRBV14 and TRBJ2-1; 10 bases align to TRBD1. Trimming at V came to 3 bases and at J to 11 bases, leaving 10 bases not matched to a gene. Germline CDR1 reads SGHDN; CDR2 reads FVKESK. The CDR3 has 15 amino acids. CDR3 nucleotide sequence: TGTGCCAGCAGCCACTCACTTCCGGGACAGGGGCAGCAGTTCTTC. Translated: CASSHSLPGQGQQFF.

J is TRBJ1-1 and V is TRBV5-1; D may be TRBD1 (6 bases). Trimming left V 0 bases short and J 5 bases short, with 14 bases between. The germline CDR1 and CDR2 sequences are SGHRS and YFSETQ. The CDR3 has 15 residues. The CDR3 nucleotides read TGCGCCAGCAGCTTGGTTGGGGGGGCGAGAACTGAAGCTTTCTTT. It translates to CASSLVGGARTEAFF.

This chain joins TRBV5-1 and TRBJ1-5; D not certain. V lost 0 bases to trimming and J lost 7 bases, with 11 bases between them. The CDR3 runs to 14 residues. CDR1 and CDR2 (germline): SGHRS, YFSETQ. The CDR3 DNA follows: TGCGCCAGCAGCTTGGGAGGGTTTGGGCAGCCCCAGCATTTT. Translating gives CASSLGGFGQPQHF.

This clone has just one count. V and J are TRBV28 and TRBJ2-3; 12 bases align to TRBD2. Germline V gene lookup returns CDR1 MDHEN and CDR2 SYDVKM. The CDR3 runs 19 residues. The ends lost 6 bases at V and 0 bases at J; junction bases unmatched: 13. The CDR3 region has the DNA TGTGCCAGCAGCTTGACTAGCGGGGGACTTCTTCCTAGCACAGATACGCAGTATTTT. Translated, it gives CASSLTSGGLLPSTDTQYF. Filled out from reference TRBV28 and TRBJ2-3, the complete variable domain reads DVKVTQSSRYLVKRTGEKVFLECVQDMDHENMFWYRQDPGLGLRLIYFSYDVKMKEKGDIPEGYSVSREKKERFSLILESASTNQTSMYLCASSLTSGGLLPSTDTQYFGPGTRLTVL.

The rearrangement uses TRBV28 and TRBJ2-4, with TRBD1 identical over 7 bases. The CDR3 runs 17 residues. Germline CDR1 reads MDHEN; CDR2 reads SYDVKM. Trimming at V came to 3 bases and at J to 0 bases, leaving 8 bases not matched to a gene. The CDR3 sequence: CASSFAGGPLAKNIQYF. For the CDR3, the DNA is TGTGCCAGCAGTTTCGCAGGGGGTCCCTTAGCCAAAAACATTCAGTACTTC.

This clone has a single count. The chain couples TRBV9 to TRBJ2-3, with 7 positions matching TRBD2. The CDR3 runs 15 residues. Per germline, CDR1 SGDLS and CDR2 YYNGEE. J lost 1 base, V lost 0 bases, and 2 bases had no gene match. The CDR3 DNA follows: TGTGCCAGCAGCGTAGACGCGGGGGGCACAGATACGCAGTATTTT. Protein product: CASSVDAGGTDTQYF.